Following are 26 T cell receptor beta chains from one sample sequenced in a study of T cells after yellow fever vaccination. A single record per CDR3 protein comes from TCRdb applying MiXCR to the 5' RACE reads. The sample consists of a few hundred thousand distinct CDR3 sequences, approximately 8% of them appearing once. Source: CD4+ T cells sorted from PBMCs, taken 5 days after the yellow fever booster vaccination. The source is a man younger than 35 who received the YFV17D yellow fever vaccine.

This clonotype was seen more than once but under ten times. This sequence joins TRBV20-1 and TRBJ2-2; D unresolved. Germline CDR1 and CDR2: DFQATT and SNEGSKA (reference sequence). V shed 1 base and J shed 0 bases, with 6 bases lying between them. The CDR3 spans 14 residues. CDR3 nucleotides: TGCAGTGCTAGAGGGCATTCGAACACCGGGGAGCTGTTTTTT. Its translation is CSARGHSNTGELFF.

J is TRBJ2-5 and V is TRBV9; D could derive from TRBD1 or TRBD2 (5 bases each). The V gene's germline CDR1 is SGDLS and CDR2 YYNGEE. The CDR3 is 17 residues long. The V and J ends lost 0 bases and 5 bases respectively, with 20 bases between them. This CDR3 is CASSVGNRGRSGETQYF. The CDR3 DNA reads TGTGCCAGCAGCGTAGGGAACCGGGGCCGGTCTGGGGAGACCCAGTACTTC.

This clonotype was counted between two and nine times. The chain links TRBV7-2 to TRBJ1-2, with 10 bases fitting TRBD1. Trimming removed 2 bases from V and 5 bases from J; junction bases left unmatched: 8. The V gene's germline CDR1 is SGHTA and CDR2 FQGNSA. The CDR3 runs to 16 residues. The CDR3: CASSLSARTGGYGYTF. The CDR3 nucleotides are TGTGCCAGCAGCTTATCTGCAAGGACAGGGGGATATGGCTACACCTTC.

The V and J genes are TRBV9 and TRBJ2-5, with a tentative D call TRBD1 (6 bases). This CDR3 has 13 amino acids. V gave up 3 bases and J gave up 3 bases, with 9 bases separating them. The germline V gene encodes CDR1 SGDLS and CDR2 YYNGEE. The CDR3 reads CASSAGQKETQYF. In DNA, the CDR3 is TGTGCCAGCAGCGCCGGACAGAAAGAGACCCAGTACTTC. Full variable domain (remainder filled in from reference TRBV9 and TRBJ2-5): DSGVTQTPKHLITATGQRVTLRCSPRSGDLSVYWYQQSLDQGLQFLIQYYNGEERAKGNILERFSAQQFPDLHSELNLSSLELGDSALYFCASSAGQKETQYFGPGTRLLVL.

The chain links TRBV6-5 to TRBJ1-2; weak D call: TRBD1 (6 bases). Trimming cost V 3 bases and J 4 bases, with 30 bases left between them. Germline CDR1 MNHEY, CDR2 SVGAGI. The CDR3 consists of 20 residues. The CDR3 loop is CASSYRSGVIAWGIGYGYTF. Here the CDR3 DNA reads TGTGCCAGCAGTTATCGGTCAGGGGTAATCGCTTGGGGAATTGGCTATGGCTACACCTTC.

The chain joins TRBV5-4 to TRBJ2-3, with D possibly being TRBD2 (6 bases). With 5 bases removed from V and 2 bases from J, the gap between germline ends came to 15 bases. Looked up from germline, CDR1 is SGHNT and CDR2 is YYREEE (reference sequence). The CDR3 is 15 residues long. The CDR3 here is CASRGGDANTDTQYF. The CDR3 DNA reads TGTGCCAGCAGGGGCGGGGACGCGAACACAGATACGCAGTATTTT.

This clonotype was seen repeatedly, ten times or more. The V and J genes are TRBV5-1 and TRBJ2-7; D is possibly TRBD1 (6 bases). This CDR3 is 13 amino acids long. Germline V gene sequence: CDR1 SGHRS, CDR2 YFSETQ. The V gene lost 7 bases and the J gene lost 12 bases, with 23 bases spanning the gap. The CDR3 region is CASGPNDRWWRYF. In DNA, the CDR3 is TGCGCCAGCGGCCCAAATGACAGGTGGTGGAGGTACTTC. The full variable domain, rest sourced from reference TRBV5-1 and TRBJ2-7, is KAGVTQTPRYLIKTRGQQVTLSCSPISGHRSVSWYQQTPGQGLQFLFEYFSETQRNKGNFPGRFSGRQFSNSRSEMNVSTLELGDSALYLCASGPNDRWWRYFGPGTRLTVT.

The V and J genes are TRBV20-1 and TRBJ2-1; 8 bases line up with TRBD1. Germline values: CDR1 DFQATT, CDR2 SNEGSKA (reference sequence). J lost 2 bases, V lost 1 base, and 1 base had no gene match. The CDR3 is 14 amino acids. CDR3 in DNA: TGCAGTGCTAGAGGGGACAGGACCTACAATGAGCAGTTCTTC. Amino acid sequence: CSARGDRTYNEQFF.

This clonotype has a count of ten or more. This sequence joins TRBV5-4 and TRBJ1-6; D is undetermined. CDR3 length: 12 residues. From germline, CDR1 is SGHNT and CDR2 YYREEE (reference sequence). Trimming shortened V by 1 base and J by 9 bases, and 5 bases separated the two germline ends. CDR3 sequence: CASSLTGSPLHF. The CDR3 coding sequence is TGTGCCAGCAGCTTGACCGGTTCACCCCTCCACTTT.

The gene calls are TRBV30 and TRBJ2-3, with TRBD1 matching over 7 bases. In germline, CDR1 is GTSNPN, CDR2 SVGIG (reference sequence). The CDR3 spans 16 residues. Germline trimming cut 2 bases from V and 1 base from J; bases unmatched to any gene: 9. CDR3 sequence (DNA): TGTGCCTGGAGTCGCCTCCGGGGACAGCGCACAGATACGCAGTATTTT. It is translated as CAWSRLRGQRTDTQYF.

This clonotype was found a few times. The genes are TRBV3-1 and TRBJ2-1, with 8 nucleotides matching TRBD2. There are 16 residues in the CDR3. The ends lost 5 bases at V and 6 bases at J; junction bases unmatched: 12. CDR1 LGHDT and CDR2 YNNKEL come from the germline V gene (reference sequence). DNA of the CDR3: TGTGCCAGCAGCGCCCCGGGACTAGGATCTCCCAATGAGCAGTTCTTC. Its protein product is CASSAPGLGSPNEQFF.

The V call is TRBV6-1, the J call TRBJ1-2; D perhaps matches TRBD1 (5 bases). This CDR3 contains 13 residues. Between the trimmed V and J ends, which lost 7 bases and 2 bases, there was a span of 11 bases. Germline values: CDR1 MNHNS, CDR2 SASEGT. The CDR3 reads CASKRGANYGYTF. The CDR3 DNA sequence: TGTGCCAGCAAAAGAGGGGCAAACTATGGCTACACCTTC.

This clonotype was counted between two and nine times. The genes are TRBV9 and TRBJ2-2; D may be TRBD2 (6 bases). Looked up from germline, CDR1 is SGDLS and CDR2 is YYNGEE. The CDR3 contains 16 residues. V lost 0 bases, J lost 6 bases, and 15 bases lay in between. DNA for the CDR3: TGTGCCAGCAGCGTAGAGGGCGGGGACTCTCCCGGGGAGCTGTTTTTT. Amino acids: CASSVEGGDSPGELFF.

This clonotype was recorded a few times. This chain uses TRBV11-2 with TRBJ2-3; the match to TRBD2 covers 15 bases. V dropped 2 bases and J dropped 7; count of bases not matched to a gene: 10. Germline CDR1 reads SGHAT; CDR2 reads FQNNGV. There are 18 residues in the CDR3. The CDR3 sequence: CASSLFPTGLAGGYTQYF. DNA of the CDR3: TGTGCCAGCAGCTTATTTCCTACAGGACTAGCGGGGGGGTATACGCAGTATTTT.

This clonotype was recorded at least ten times. V is TRBV24-1 and J is TRBJ2-2; tentative D call: TRBD2 (6 bases). The CDR3 is 17 amino acids. Germline CDR1 reads KGHDR; CDR2 reads SFDVKD. V lost 1 base and J 0 bases, leaving 11 bases between the germline ends. The CDR3 loop is CATSDFGGISNTGELFF. DNA of the CDR3: TGTGCCACCAGTGATTTTGGGGGGATCTCGAACACCGGGGAGCTGTTTTTT.

This clonotype came up a few times. This chain connects TRBV27 to TRBJ1-2, with 9 bases that match TRBD1. CDR1 is MNHEY, CDR2 SMNVEV, per germline (reference sequence). The V segment lost 6 bases and the J segment 3 bases; nucleotides outside the gene matches: 8. CDR3 size: 15 residues. The CDR3 region has the DNA TGTGCCAGCAGACAGACCGGGACAGGGCACTATGGCTACACCTTC. Residues: CASRQTGTGHYGYTF.

V is TRBV25-1 and J is TRBJ1-2; D remains unclear. V shed 4 bases and J shed 3 bases, with 18 bases lying between them. The germline V gene encodes CDR1 MGHDK and CDR2 SYGVNS. The length of the CDR3 is 16 residues. The CDR3 nucleotides read TGTGCCAGCAGTGCAACCCTCTCGGGCGGGTACTATGGCTACACCTTC. It encodes CASSATLSGGYYGYTF.

The V and J genes are TRBV4-2 and TRBJ2-5; 9 nucleotides line up with TRBD2. Germline V gene sequence: CDR1 LGHNA, CDR2 YNFKEQ. Trimming cost V 0 bases and J 5 bases; bases outside gene matches: 4. CDR3 length: 15 amino acids. Here the CDR3 reads CASSQDSSGVETQYF. In nucleotides, the CDR3 is TGTGCCAGCAGCCAAGATTCTAGCGGGGTGGAGACCCAGTACTTC.

Here the CDR3 DNA reads TGTGCCATCAGTTGGCCGCTAGCGGGGGAAACGCACACAGATACGCAGTATTTT. It is translated as CAISWPLAGETHTDTQYF. V usage is TRBV10-3 and J usage is TRBJ2-3, with 10 bases identical to TRBD2. CDR1 and CDR2 (germline): ENHRY, SYGVKD. The CDR3 sequence is 18 residues long. J was trimmed by 2 bases and V by 5 bases; bases with no gene match: 13.

This clonotype was recorded a few times. V is TRBV29-1 and J is TRBJ2-2; the D is unclear. Trimming left V 4 bases short and J 7 bases short, with 10 bases between. CDR3 length: 12 amino acids. Germline CDR1 is SQVTM and CDR2 is ANQGSEA. The CDR3 here is CSVGRMGGELFF. DNA for the CDR3: TGCAGCGTTGGCAGAATGGGCGGGGAGCTGTTTTTT.

The chain combines TRBV18 with TRBJ2-5; perhaps TRBD2 as D (5 bases). CDR1 is KGHSH and CDR2 is LQKENI in the germline V gene. The CDR3 covers 16 residues. V lost 1 base to trimming and J lost 5 bases, with 17 bases between them. The CDR3 bases are TGTGCCAGCTCACCACAAGAAGGCAGCCGAGGGGAGACCCAGTACTTC. It codes for CASSPQEGSRGETQYF.

V and J are TRBV11-1 and TRBJ2-5, with TRBD2 as a possible D gene (5 bases). From germline, CDR1 is SGHAT and CDR2 FQDESV (reference sequence). The ends were cut back, 0 bases at V and 5 bases at J, with 10 bases in the middle. CDR3 length: 14 residues. The DNA of the CDR3 is TGTGCCAGCAGCTTAGCGTCGAGGGCTGAGACCCAGTACTTC. It specifies CASSLASRAETQYF. Drawing the rest from reference TRBV11-1 and TRBJ2-5, the complete variable domain is EAEVAQSPRYKITEKSQAVAFWCDPISGHATLYWYRQILGQGPELLVQFQDESVVDDSQLPKDRFSAERLKGVDSTLKIQPAELGDSAMYLCASSLASRAETQYFGPGTRLLVL.

This clonotype was recorded many times. The rearrangement joins TRBV5-1 to TRBJ1-2; D gene unclear. Germline CDR1 reads SGHRS; CDR2 reads YFSETQ. CDR3 length: 13 amino acids. Trimming removed 4 bases from V and 5 bases from J, with 12 bases in between. In nucleotides, the CDR3 is TGCGCCAGCAGCAACGTCCCGCTTTATGGCTACACCTTC. It encodes CASSNVPLYGYTF.

This clonotype was seen a few times. The chain has TRBV20-1 and TRBJ2-1; TRBD1 matches 9 bases. CDR1 is DFQATT and CDR2 is SNEGSKA in the germline V gene (reference sequence). This CDR3 comprises 13 residues. DNA of the CDR3: TGCAGCCCGACAGGGGGAATCTACAATGAGCAGTTCTTC. Protein sequence: CSPTGGIYNEQFF.

This clonotype has just a few counts. The V gene is TRBV7-2, the J gene TRBJ2-2; weak D call: TRBD2 (7 bases). This CDR3 spans 16 amino acids. Germline loops: CDR1 SGHTA, CDR2 FQGNSA. V lost 11 bases and J lost 1, with 20 bases in between. The chain's CDR3 is CASLRRGGLNTGELFF. CDR3 coding DNA: TGTGCCTCCCTGCGGAGGGGGGGATTGAACACCGGGGAGCTGTTTTTT.

This clonotype appeared many times. V gene TRBV12-3 or TRBV12-4 combines with J gene TRBJ2-3; 7 bases align to TRBD1. Trimming at V came to 6 bases and at J to 1 base, leaving 13 bases not matched to a gene. The CDR3 consists of 17 residues. For the CDR3, the DNA is TGTGCCAGCAGCCGATATACAGGGGCCGCTCGCACAGATACGCAGTATTTT. It translates to CASSRYTGAARTDTQYF.